Listed below are T cell receptor beta chains from one sample, sequenced in a study of cytomegalovirus exposure and HLA in healthy donors. Profiling relied on immunoSEQ multiplex PCR, and the TCRdb table lists in-frame clones only, not all of them. Of some 130,000 clones in the sample, around three quarters were seen once. The material sequenced was PBMCs. These receptors came from a man aged 25-45 years in good health and CMV-seronegative. The CDR3 runs from the conserved cysteine through the conserved F or W.

CDR3	length	V	J
CASSYSGRLGNEQFF	15	TRBV6-5	TRBJ2-1
CASSSVSHRDTEAFF	15	TRBV7-9	TRBJ1-1
CASSSRDRGYEQYF	14	TRBV6-6	TRBJ2-7
CASSSGESTDTQYF	14	TRBV11-3	TRBJ2-3
CSVGASGSSEQFF	13	TRBV29-1	TRBJ2-1
CAWSLGATYSYEQYF	15	TRBV30	TRBJ2-7
CASSLGTSDYNEQFF	15	TRBV28	TRBJ2-1
CASRALGLAGHTDTQYF	17	TRBV5-1	TRBJ2-3
CASTQENTGELFF	13	TRBV2	TRBJ2-2
CASSTYRDGYTF	12	TRBV19	TRBJ1-2
CASRQQGFGELFF	13	TRBV6-4	TRBJ2-2
CATSRESGLGQETQYF	16	TRBV15	TRBJ2-5
CASSFKRGDTYNEQFF	16	TRBV6-8	TRBJ2-1
CASRRNRGQSNEKLFF	16	TRBV19	TRBJ1-4
CASSSVSGSADTQYF	15	TRBV11-1	TRBJ2-3
CASSEDRSQPQHF	13	TRBV6-4	TRBJ1-5
CAISSGRSDGANVLTF	16	TRBV10-3	TRBJ2-6
CASSSSGWAEQYF	13	TRBV7-2	TRBJ2-7
CASSLNGQVNTEAFF	15	TRBV7-3	TRBJ1-1
CASSQATDTQYF	12	TRBV4-1	TRBJ2-3
CASSFPRDGTGALREAFF	18	TRBV11-3	TRBJ1-1
CASTPYGGEQETQYF	15	TRBV19	TRBJ2-5
CASSNTGGTEAFF	13	TRBV27	TRBJ1-1
CASSPRTGTYNEQFF	15	TRBV27	TRBJ2-1
CASSEGSGIQETQYF	15	TRBV2	TRBJ2-5
CASSSGSRGNIQYF	14	TRBV5-1	TRBJ2-4
CASRTGSNYEQYF	13	TRBV6-1	TRBJ2-7
CASSYGLAGAVYEQYF	16	TRBV6-5	TRBJ2-7
CASSFPQTDSGANVLTF	17	TRBV11-1	TRBJ2-6
CASSEWGGSTEAFF	14	TRBV6-1	TRBJ1-1
CASSSQGIGLEQYF	14	TRBV6-5	TRBJ2-7
CASSPYRGDEKLFF	14	TRBV27	TRBJ1-4
CASRTIGGSAQPQHF	15	TRBV7-2	TRBJ1-5
CASSERVQNLMLSGNTIYF	19	TRBV10-2	TRBJ1-3
CASSEGTSVAYEQYF	15	TRBV9	TRBJ2-7
CASSLLGDRDSPLHF	15	TRBV27	TRBJ1-6
CASSEASLSNQPQHF	15	TRBV6-1	TRBJ1-5
CSVTNLTSIEQYF	13	TRBV29-1	TRBJ2-7
CAIWGGSKDFSNYGYTF	17	TRBV19	TRBJ1-2
CASSRRTAPYEQYF	14	TRBV28	TRBJ2-7
CASRGIGSYEQYF	13	TRBV7-9	TRBJ2-7
CASSPPGTIETQYF	14	TRBV28	TRBJ2-5
CASSSRGASGSDTQYF	16	TRBV6-5	TRBJ2-3
CASTLGATGKNEQYF	15	TRBV5-6	TRBJ2-7
CASKSGGAGSEQYF	14	TRBV27	TRBJ2-7
CASSSFGLHYEQYF	14	TRBV27	TRBJ2-7
CASSLGGPGETQYF	14	TRBV7-2	TRBJ2-5
CASSWTENEKLFF	13	TRBV27	TRBJ1-4